This is a list of T cell receptor beta chains from one sample in a study of Ad26.COV2.S vaccination and SARS-CoV-2 variants. Some clones are missing from TCRdb's copy, which holds only in-frame ones; the method was immunoSEQ multiplex PCR. The sample shows approximately 450,000 clones, approximately 90% of them seen only once. The specimen comprised peripheral blood, sampled in a trial of Ad26.COV2.S vaccine versus placebo. The source of these receptors is a person between 18 and 60 years old who received the Ad26.COV2.S COVID-19 vaccine or a placebo. Both conserved end residues are part of each CDR3. The D gene is left open where the match is weak. Rows may omit the clone size; those that give it use once, few, many or a size class.

cdr3_length: 16
clone_size: NA
v_call: TRBV10-3
d_call: TRBD2
j_call: TRBJ2-3
cdr3_nt: TGTGCCACCGTCGCATGGCGGGGGGAGAGTACAGATACGCAGTATTTT
cdr3_aa: CATVAWRGESTDTQYF

cdr3_length: 15
clone_size: NA
v_call: TRBV25-1
d_call: TRBD1
j_call: TRBJ1-1
cdr3_nt: TGTGCCAGCAGTGAAGGGGGACAGAGAGGTACCAGGGCTTTCTTT
cdr3_aa: CASSEGGQRGTRAFF

cdr3_length: 13
clone_size: NA
v_call: TRBV5-1
d_call: NA
j_call: TRBJ2-5
cdr3_nt: TGCGCCAGCAGCTTGGGTCCGCTAGAGACCCAGTACTTC
cdr3_aa: CASSLGPLETQYF

cdr3_length: 11
clone_size: NA
v_call: TRBV30
d_call: NA
j_call: TRBJ1-1
cdr3_nt: TGTGCCTGGAGCTCTGGACAGAAAGCTTTCTTT
cdr3_aa: CAWSSGQKAFF

cdr3_length: 13
clone_size: NA
v_call: TRBV3-1/TRBV3-2
d_call: NA
j_call: TRBJ2-7
cdr3_nt: TGTGCCAGCTCCCCAGTACAGGGATACGAGCAGTACTTC
cdr3_aa: CASSPVQGYEQYF

cdr3_length: 15
clone_size: NA
v_call: TRBV15
d_call: NA
j_call: TRBJ2-7
cdr3_nt: TGTGCCACCAGCAGAGATTTTGGGGGAGGCCCCGAGCAGTACTTC
cdr3_aa: CATSRDFGGGPEQYF

cdr3_length: 14
clone_size: NA
v_call: TRBV15
d_call: NA
j_call: TRBJ1-1
cdr3_nt: TGTGCCACCAGCAGAGCTTCAGGGCGGGCTGAAGCTTTCTTT
cdr3_aa: CATSRASGRAEAFF

cdr3_length: 15
clone_size: few
v_call: TRBV6-1
d_call: NA
j_call: TRBJ1-1
cdr3_nt: TGTGCCAGCAGTGAAGAGGGGGGGGGTGGAATTTATGCTTTCTTT
cdr3_aa: CASSEEGGGGIYAFF

cdr3_length: 15
clone_size: NA
v_call: TRBV7-6
d_call: NA
j_call: TRBJ2-7
cdr3_nt: TGTGCCAGCAGCTTAAAGGATACCACAGGCTACGAGCAGTACTTC
cdr3_aa: CASSLKDTTGYEQYF

cdr3_length: 15
clone_size: NA
v_call: TRBV7-2
d_call: TRBD2
j_call: TRBJ2-1
cdr3_nt: TGTGCCAGCAGCTATACGCCCGGGACTAACTATGAGCAGTTCTTC
cdr3_aa: CASSYTPGTNYEQFF

cdr3_length: 12
clone_size: NA
v_call: TRBV6-2/TRBV6-3
d_call: NA
j_call: TRBJ2-7
cdr3_nt: TGTGCCAGCAGTTATACAGTTTACGAGCAGTACTTC
cdr3_aa: CASSYTVYEQYF

cdr3_length: 14
clone_size: NA
v_call: TRBV6-2/TRBV6-3
d_call: NA
j_call: TRBJ2-1
cdr3_nt: TGTGCCAGCAGTTATCGTTTGGAAAGCGATGAGCAGTTCTTC
cdr3_aa: CASSYRLESDEQFF

cdr3_length: 14
clone_size: NA
v_call: TRBV7-9
d_call: NA
j_call: TRBJ2-7
cdr3_nt: TGTGCCAGCAGCTTAGGGGGCCGGTCCTACGAGCAGTACTTC
cdr3_aa: CASSLGGRSYEQYF

cdr3_length: 13
clone_size: NA
v_call: TRBV19
d_call: TRBD1
j_call: TRBJ2-4
cdr3_nt: TGTGCCAGTAGTGGGACAGGGGAAAACATTCAGTACTTC
cdr3_aa: CASSGTGENIQYF

cdr3_length: 13
clone_size: NA
v_call: TRBV18
d_call: TRBD1
j_call: TRBJ2-1
cdr3_nt: TGTGCCAGCTCACTGGACAGGGTAAATGAGCAGTTCTTC
cdr3_aa: CASSLDRVNEQFF

cdr3_length: 15
clone_size: NA
v_call: TRBV7-8
d_call: TRBD1
j_call: TRBJ1-4
cdr3_nt: TGTGCCAGCAGCCCACCCAGGGGGCAAGATGAAAAACTGTTTTTT
cdr3_aa: CASSPPRGQDEKLFF

cdr3_length: 12
clone_size: NA
v_call: TRBV7-9
d_call: NA
j_call: TRBJ1-6
cdr3_nt: TGTGCCAGCAGCTTAGACGGTTCACCCCTCCACTTT
cdr3_aa: CASSLDGSPLHF

cdr3_length: 15
clone_size: NA
v_call: TRBV10-3
d_call: TRBD1
j_call: TRBJ2-7
cdr3_nt: TGTGCCATCAGTGAGATGGGACAGGGGTACAGCGAGCAGTACTTC
cdr3_aa: CAISEMGQGYSEQYF

cdr3_length: 13
clone_size: NA
v_call: TRBV7-2
d_call: NA
j_call: TRBJ2-7
cdr3_nt: TGTGCCAGCAGCTCCAACCCGTCCTACGAGCAGTACTTC
cdr3_aa: CASSSNPSYEQYF

cdr3_length: 17
clone_size: NA
v_call: TRBV9
d_call: TRBD1
j_call: TRBJ1-1
cdr3_nt: TGTGCCAGCAGCCCCATAGAGGTGGGGACAGTAGTCTCGGAAGCTTTCTTT
cdr3_aa: CASSPIEVGTVVSEAFF

cdr3_length: 16
clone_size: NA
v_call: TRBV2
d_call: NA
j_call: TRBJ1-2
cdr3_nt: TGTGCCAGCAGTGAACCGACAGCTCAGGGTAACTATGGCTACACCTTC
cdr3_aa: CASSEPTAQGNYGYTF

cdr3_length: 16
clone_size: NA
v_call: TRBV6-1
d_call: TRBD1
j_call: TRBJ1-2
cdr3_nt: TGTGCCAGCAGTGGGTTACCGGGACAGGGTCTCGGTGGCTACACCTTC
cdr3_aa: CASSGLPGQGLGGYTF

cdr3_length: 15
clone_size: NA
v_call: TRBV28
d_call: NA
j_call: TRBJ2-1
cdr3_nt: TGTGCCAGACTCTCGTTGAGGGATCTACAGGATGAGCAGTTCTTC
cdr3_aa: CARLSLRDLQDEQFF

cdr3_length: 13
clone_size: NA
v_call: TRBV7-2
d_call: NA
j_call: TRBJ2-1
cdr3_nt: TGTGCCAGCAGCCTTAGAATTGTGAATGAGCAGTTCTTC
cdr3_aa: CASSLRIVNEQFF

cdr3_length: 14
clone_size: NA
v_call: TRBV3-1/TRBV3-2
d_call: NA
j_call: TRBJ2-7
cdr3_nt: TGTGCCAGCAGCCAACACGGGAAAACCTACGAGCAGTACTTC
cdr3_aa: CASSQHGKTYEQYF

cdr3_length: 16
clone_size: NA
v_call: TRBV3-1/TRBV3-2
d_call: TRBD1
j_call: TRBJ1-1
cdr3_nt: TGTGCCAGCAGCGACAGGGGGCTGTTACCGAACACTGAAGCTTTCTTT
cdr3_aa: CASSDRGLLPNTEAFF

cdr3_length: 15
clone_size: NA
v_call: TRBV7-9
d_call: NA
j_call: TRBJ2-7
cdr3_nt: TGTGCCAGCAGCTTAAGGGCAGAGAGCTCCTACGAGCAGTACTTC
cdr3_aa: CASSLRAESSYEQYF

cdr3_length: 15
clone_size: NA
v_call: TRBV5-1
d_call: NA
j_call: TRBJ2-3
cdr3_nt: TGCGCCAGCAGCTTAGGGGGTTTCCAGACAGATACGCAGTATTTT
cdr3_aa: CASSLGGFQTDTQYF

cdr3_length: 14
clone_size: NA
v_call: TRBV27
d_call: NA
j_call: TRBJ2-7
cdr3_nt: TGTGCCAGCAGTTACAGGGTTAGGTCGGACGAGCAGTACTTC
cdr3_aa: CASSYRVRSDEQYF

cdr3_length: 17
clone_size: NA
v_call: TRBV7-9
d_call: NA
j_call: TRBJ2-1
cdr3_nt: TGTGCCAGCAGCGGCACTAGTTCCCATCTCTCCTACAATGAGCAGTTCTTC
cdr3_aa: CASSGTSSHLSYNEQFF

cdr3_length: 14
clone_size: NA
v_call: TRBV18
d_call: TRBD1
j_call: TRBJ2-7
cdr3_nt: TGTGCCAGCTCAAAACAGGGGAACTCCTACGAGCAGTACTTC
cdr3_aa: CASSKQGNSYEQYF

cdr3_length: 14
clone_size: NA
v_call: TRBV11-2
d_call: TRBD1
j_call: TRBJ2-7
cdr3_nt: TGTGCCAGCAGCTCTCCTGGACAGGGATACGAGCAGTACTTC
cdr3_aa: CASSSPGQGYEQYF

cdr3_length: 15
clone_size: NA
v_call: TRBV7-9
d_call: NA
j_call: TRBJ1-1
cdr3_nt: TGTGCCAGCAGCTTAGCCTCAGGAGAGAACACTGAAGCTTTCTTT
cdr3_aa: CASSLASGENTEAFF

cdr3_length: 17
clone_size: NA
v_call: TRBV2
d_call: TRBD2
j_call: TRBJ2-2
cdr3_nt: TGTGCCAGCAGAAGGACTAGCGGGAGATCAAACACCGGGGAGCTGTTTTTT
cdr3_aa: CASRRTSGRSNTGELFF

cdr3_length: 14
clone_size: NA
v_call: TRBV7-9
d_call: NA
j_call: TRBJ1-2
cdr3_nt: TGTGCCAGCAGCCCCCGGTCCACTCCCTATGGCTACACCTTC
cdr3_aa: CASSPRSTPYGYTF

cdr3_length: 15
clone_size: NA
v_call: TRBV9
d_call: NA
j_call: TRBJ1-1
cdr3_nt: TGTGCCAGCAGCCCCCTTTTCCGGACCACCACTGAAGCTTTCTTT
cdr3_aa: CASSPLFRTTTEAFF

cdr3_length: 16
clone_size: NA
v_call: TRBV6-2/TRBV6-3
d_call: TRBD2
j_call: TRBJ2-7
cdr3_nt: TGTGCCAGCAGTTACTCGAAGCGGGGCAGCTCCTACGAGCAGTACTTC
cdr3_aa: CASSYSKRGSSYEQYF

cdr3_length: 15
clone_size: NA
v_call: TRBV7-2
d_call: NA
j_call: TRBJ1-4
cdr3_nt: TGTGCCAGCAGCTTAGTACAGGGTAGAACGTCCAAACTGTTTTTT
cdr3_aa: CASSLVQGRTSKLFF

cdr3_length: 17
clone_size: NA
v_call: TRBV18
d_call: NA
j_call: TRBJ1-5
cdr3_nt: TGTGCCAGCTCACCCTCAGAGGGCGACTCGGCGCGTCAGCCCCAGCATTTT
cdr3_aa: CASSPSEGDSARQPQHF

cdr3_length: 15
clone_size: NA
v_call: TRBV14
d_call: NA
j_call: TRBJ1-4
cdr3_nt: TGTGCCAGCAGCCAAGATCTGGGTCTAGCCGGAAAACTGTTTTTT
cdr3_aa: CASSQDLGLAGKLFF

cdr3_length: 14
clone_size: NA
v_call: TRBV5-1
d_call: TRBD2
j_call: TRBJ2-2
cdr3_nt: TGCGCCAGCTGCCTAGCGGGGTACACCGGGGAGCTGTTTTTT
cdr3_aa: CASCLAGYTGELFF

cdr3_length: 17
clone_size: few
v_call: TRBV29-1
d_call: TRBD1
j_call: TRBJ2-2
cdr3_nt: TGCAGCGTCCTGCGGGAGGGACAGGGGGCAAACACCGGGGAGCTGTTTTTT
cdr3_aa: CSVLREGQGANTGELFF

cdr3_length: 14
clone_size: NA
v_call: TRBV7-2
d_call: TRBD1
j_call: TRBJ1-2
cdr3_nt: TGTGCCAGCAGCCGGGACAGTTCTAACTATGGCTACACCTTC
cdr3_aa: CASSRDSSNYGYTF

cdr3_length: 12
clone_size: NA
v_call: TRBV28
d_call: TRBD1
j_call: TRBJ1-4
cdr3_nt: TGTGCCAGCAGTGGACCGGGGACAGGGGTTTTTTTT
cdr3_aa: CASSGPGTGVFF

cdr3_length: 16
clone_size: NA
v_call: TRBV7-7
d_call: NA
j_call: TRBJ1-2
cdr3_nt: TGTGCCAGCAGGTACCTACAGGATTCCCCGATTTATGGCTACACCTTC
cdr3_aa: CASRYLQDSPIYGYTF

cdr3_length: 11
clone_size: NA
v_call: TRBV5-1
d_call: NA
j_call: TRBJ2-1
cdr3_nt: TGCGCCAGCAGCGATAGCATTGCCAGGGTCTTC
cdr3_aa: CASSDSIARVF

cdr3_length: 18
clone_size: NA
v_call: TRBV5-6
d_call: NA
j_call: TRBJ2-6
cdr3_nt: TGTGCCAGCAGCTTGTTCTTAAATTCGGGAGCTGGGGCCAACGTCCTGACTTTC
cdr3_aa: CASSLFLNSGAGANVLTF

cdr3_length: 13
clone_size: NA
v_call: TRBV5-1
d_call: NA
j_call: TRBJ2-5
cdr3_nt: TGCGCCAGCAGCTTGATAGCTCGTGAGACCCAGTACTTC
cdr3_aa: CASSLIARETQYF

cdr3_length: 13
clone_size: few
v_call: TRBV5-1
d_call: NA
j_call: TRBJ2-7
cdr3_nt: TGCGCCAGCAGCTTTAGGACAACCTACGAGCAGTACTTC
cdr3_aa: CASSFRTTYEQYF